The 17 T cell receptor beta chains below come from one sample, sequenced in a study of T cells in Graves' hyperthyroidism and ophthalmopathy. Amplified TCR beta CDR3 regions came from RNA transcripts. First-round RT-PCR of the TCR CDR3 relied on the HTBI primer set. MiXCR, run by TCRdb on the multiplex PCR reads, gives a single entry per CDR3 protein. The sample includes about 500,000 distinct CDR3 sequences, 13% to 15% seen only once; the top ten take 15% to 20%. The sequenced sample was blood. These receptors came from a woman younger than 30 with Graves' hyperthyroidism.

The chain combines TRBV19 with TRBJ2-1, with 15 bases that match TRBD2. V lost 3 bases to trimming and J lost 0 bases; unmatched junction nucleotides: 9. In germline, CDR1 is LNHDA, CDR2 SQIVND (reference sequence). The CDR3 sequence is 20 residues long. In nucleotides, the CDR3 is TGTGCCAGTAGTATGGGGACTAGCGGGAGGATCATGAGCTCCTACAATGAGCAGTTCTTC. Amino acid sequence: CASSMGTSGRIMSSYNEQFF.

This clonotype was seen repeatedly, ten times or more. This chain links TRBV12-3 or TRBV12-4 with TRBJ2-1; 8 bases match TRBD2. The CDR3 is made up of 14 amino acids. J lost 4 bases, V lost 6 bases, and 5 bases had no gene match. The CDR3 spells CASSQRELYNEQFF. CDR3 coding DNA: TGTGCCAGCAGCCAGCGGGAGTTATACAATGAGCAGTTCTTC.

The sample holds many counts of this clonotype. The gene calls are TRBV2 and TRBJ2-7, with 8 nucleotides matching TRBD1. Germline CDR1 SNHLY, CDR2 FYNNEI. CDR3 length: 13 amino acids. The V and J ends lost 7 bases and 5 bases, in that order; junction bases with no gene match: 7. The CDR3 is CASTRDRGDEQYF. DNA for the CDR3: TGTGCCAGCACCCGAGACAGGGGAGACGAGCAGTACTTC.

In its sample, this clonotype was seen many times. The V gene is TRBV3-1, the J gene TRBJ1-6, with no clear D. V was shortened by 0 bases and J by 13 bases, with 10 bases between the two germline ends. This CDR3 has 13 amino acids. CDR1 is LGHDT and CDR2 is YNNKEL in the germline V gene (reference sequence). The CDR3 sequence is CASSQEGSAPLHF. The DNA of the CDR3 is TGTGCCAGCAGCCAAGAGGGCTCGGCCCCCCTCCACTTT.

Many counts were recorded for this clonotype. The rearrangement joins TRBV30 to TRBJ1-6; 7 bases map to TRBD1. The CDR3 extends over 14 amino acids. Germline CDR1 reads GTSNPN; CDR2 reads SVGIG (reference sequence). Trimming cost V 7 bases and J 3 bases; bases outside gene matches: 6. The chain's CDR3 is CAFQQGFYNSPLHF. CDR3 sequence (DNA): TGTGCCTTCCAACAGGGGTTCTATAATTCACCCCTCCACTTT.

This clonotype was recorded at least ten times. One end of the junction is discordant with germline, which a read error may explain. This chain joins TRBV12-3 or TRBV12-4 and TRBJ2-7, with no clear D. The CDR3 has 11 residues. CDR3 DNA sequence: TGTGCCAGCAGTCGCTCCGACGAGCAGTACTTC. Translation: CASSRSDEQYF.

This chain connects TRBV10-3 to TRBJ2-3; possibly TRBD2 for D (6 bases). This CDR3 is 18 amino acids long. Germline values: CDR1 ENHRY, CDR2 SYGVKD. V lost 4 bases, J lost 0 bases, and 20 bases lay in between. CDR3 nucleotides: TGTGCCATCAGTGTCGCCCTTTTTCGGGAGCTCAGCACAGATACGCAGTATTTT. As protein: CAISVALFRELSTDTQYF.

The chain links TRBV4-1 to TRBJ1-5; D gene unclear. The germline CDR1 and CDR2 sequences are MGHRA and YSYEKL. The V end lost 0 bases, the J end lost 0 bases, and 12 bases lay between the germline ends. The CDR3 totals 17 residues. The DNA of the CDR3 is TGCGCCAGCAGCCAAGATCTCTACGGATATAGCAATCAGCCCCAGCATTTT. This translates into CASSQDLYGYSNQPQHF.

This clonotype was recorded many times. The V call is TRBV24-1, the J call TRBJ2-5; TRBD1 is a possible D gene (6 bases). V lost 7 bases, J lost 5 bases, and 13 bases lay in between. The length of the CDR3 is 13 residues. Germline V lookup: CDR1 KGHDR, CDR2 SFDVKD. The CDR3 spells CATRQSGEETQYF. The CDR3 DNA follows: TGTGCCACCAGGCAATCAGGGGAGGAGACCCAGTACTTC.

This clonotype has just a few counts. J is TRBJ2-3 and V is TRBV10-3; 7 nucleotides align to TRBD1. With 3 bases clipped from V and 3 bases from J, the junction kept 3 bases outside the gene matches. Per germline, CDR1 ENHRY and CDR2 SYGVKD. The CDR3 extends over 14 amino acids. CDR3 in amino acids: CAISDDRDTDTQYF. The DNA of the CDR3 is TGTGCCATCAGTGATGACAGGGATACAGATACGCAGTATTTT.

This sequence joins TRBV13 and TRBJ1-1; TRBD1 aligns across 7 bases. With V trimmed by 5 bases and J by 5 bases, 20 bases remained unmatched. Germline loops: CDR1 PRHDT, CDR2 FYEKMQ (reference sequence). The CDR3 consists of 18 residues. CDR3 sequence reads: CASSTRGTAPFRGTEAFF. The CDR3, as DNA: TGTGCCAGCAGCACGCGAGGGACAGCCCCCTTTAGGGGGACTGAAGCTTTCTTT.

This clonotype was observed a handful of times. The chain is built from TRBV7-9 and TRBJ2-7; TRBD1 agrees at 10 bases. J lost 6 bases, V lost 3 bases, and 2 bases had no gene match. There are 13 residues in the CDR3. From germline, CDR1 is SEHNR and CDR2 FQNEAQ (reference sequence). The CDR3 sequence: CASSFGTGAEQYV. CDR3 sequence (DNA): TGTGCCAGCAGCTTCGGGACAGGGGCCGAGCAGTACGTC.

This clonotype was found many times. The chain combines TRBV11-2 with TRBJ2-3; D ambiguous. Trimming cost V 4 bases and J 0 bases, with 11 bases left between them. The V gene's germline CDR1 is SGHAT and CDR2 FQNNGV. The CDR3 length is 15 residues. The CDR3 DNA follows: TGTGCCAGCAGCTACCGGCTAGAGAGCACAGATACGCAGTATTTT. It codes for CASSYRLESTDTQYF.

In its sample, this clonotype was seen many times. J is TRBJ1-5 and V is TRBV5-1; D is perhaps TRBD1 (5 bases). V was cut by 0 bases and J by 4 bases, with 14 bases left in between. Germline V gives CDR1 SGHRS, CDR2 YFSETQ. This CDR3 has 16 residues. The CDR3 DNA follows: TGCGCCAGCAGCTTGGGTGGCAGGGAAACTAATCAGCCCCAGCATTTT. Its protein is CASSLGGRETNQPQHF.

CDR3 DNA sequence: TGCAGTGCTAGAAGGGGCAGGGGGTACGAGCAGTACTTC. It translates to CSARRGRGYEQYF. The V call is TRBV20-1, the J call TRBJ2-7, with 7 positions matching TRBD1. Trimming removed 2 bases from V and 4 bases from J; junction bases left unmatched: 5. Germline V gene lookup returns CDR1 DFQATT and CDR2 SNEGSKA (reference sequence). The CDR3 runs to 13 residues.

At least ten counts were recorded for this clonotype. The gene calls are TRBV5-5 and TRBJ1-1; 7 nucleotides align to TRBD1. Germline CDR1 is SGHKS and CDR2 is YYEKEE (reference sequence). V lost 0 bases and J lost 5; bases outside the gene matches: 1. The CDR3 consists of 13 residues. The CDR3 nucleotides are TGTGCCAGCAGCTTGGGGACAGGTACTGAAGCTTTCTTT. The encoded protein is CASSLGTGTEAFF.

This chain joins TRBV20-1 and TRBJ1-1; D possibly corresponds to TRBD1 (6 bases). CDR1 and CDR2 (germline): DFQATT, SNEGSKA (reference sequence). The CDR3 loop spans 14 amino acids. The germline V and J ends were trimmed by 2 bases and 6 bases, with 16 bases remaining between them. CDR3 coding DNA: TGCAGTGCTAGACACCCTGGCTCAGGGGCTGAAGCTTTCTTT. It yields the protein CSARHPGSGAEAFF.